This T cell receptor (beta chain) was obtained from a study of post-analysis software for immune sequencing data. Study details: The disease courses spanned relapsing-remitting, secondary progressive and progressive-relapsing forms of multiple sclerosis.

This clonotype was observed a few times. Its matching antigen is unknown. Broader study findings: Multiple sclerosis was associated with a significant reduction in normalized Chao1 diversity relative to controls. Elevated frequency relative to controls characterized roughly 5 TRBV segments in patients, TRBV5-6, TRBV5-1 and TRBV20-1 among them.

The CDR3 is 17 amino acids. V trimming: 1 base; J trimming: 4 bases; junction bases outside the gene matches: 3. Included in the TCR beta cDNA libraries were unique molecular identifiers. T cells, roughly 0.95 to 10 million of them, yielded some 500,000 cDNA molecules. In TCRdb, the PCR reads were re-called with MiXCR into one record per CDR3 protein. The top ten hold about 3.7% of the sample, which has around 200,000 distinct CDR3 sequences, approximately 28% seen once. The receptor was isolated from a girl younger than 18 with multiple sclerosis. The material sequenced was blood. J is TRBJ2-1 and V is TRBV12-3 or TRBV12-4; TRBD2 matches at 14 bases. Written as DNA, the CDR3 is TGTGCCAGCAGTTTAGATGGACTAGCGGGGGGATACAATGAGCAGTTCTTC. This translates into CASSLDGLAGGYNEQFF.